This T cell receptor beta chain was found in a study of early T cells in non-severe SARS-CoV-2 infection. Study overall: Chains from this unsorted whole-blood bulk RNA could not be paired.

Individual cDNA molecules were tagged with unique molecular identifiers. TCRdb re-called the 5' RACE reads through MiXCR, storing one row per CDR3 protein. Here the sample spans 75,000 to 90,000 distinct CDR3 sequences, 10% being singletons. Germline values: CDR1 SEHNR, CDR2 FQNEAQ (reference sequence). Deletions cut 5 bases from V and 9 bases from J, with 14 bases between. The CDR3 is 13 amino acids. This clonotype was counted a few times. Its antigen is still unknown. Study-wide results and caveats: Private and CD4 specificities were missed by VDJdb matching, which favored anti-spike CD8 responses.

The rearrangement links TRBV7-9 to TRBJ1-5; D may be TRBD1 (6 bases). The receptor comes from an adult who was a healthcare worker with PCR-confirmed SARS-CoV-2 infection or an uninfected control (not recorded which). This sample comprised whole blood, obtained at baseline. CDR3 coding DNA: TGTGCCAGCAGCCCAGGGGACCGGTCGCCCCAGCATTTT. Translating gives CASSPGDRSPQHF.